These 18 T cell receptor beta chains share one sample of origin, sequenced in a study of blood T cells in healthy people across ages. The second PCR ran about 6 to 12 cycles with a sample-barcoded 5' primer and J-beta primers. One entry per CDR3 protein, called by TCRdb with MiXCR from the 5' RACE reads. The sample has about 670,000 distinct CDR3 sequences, roughly 41% seen once. Sequenced input: blood. These receptors were collected from a man at least 80 years old in good health.

The chain uses TRBV4-3 and TRBJ2-1; 8 bases map to TRBD2. J was trimmed by 4 bases and V by 0 bases; bases with no gene match: 5. Germline values: CDR1 LGHNA, CDR2 YSLEER. CDR3 length equals 16 residues. The CDR3 bases are TGCGCCAGCAGCCAAGATTGGGTAGCGGGATACAATGAGCAGTTCTTC. This gives the protein CASSQDWVAGYNEQFF.

The rearrangement joins TRBV20-1 to TRBJ1-2; D is possibly TRBD1 (5 bases). Germline CDR1 reads DFQATT; CDR2 reads SNEGSKA (reference sequence). This CDR3 region has 14 residues. Trimming pared 4 bases from V and 4 bases from J, leaving 16 bases between. This chain's CDR3 is CSATLTDRGYGYTF. CDR3 sequence (DNA): TGCAGTGCTACCCTGACAGATCGGGGCTATGGCTACACCTTC.

The chain uses TRBV10-3 and TRBJ2-5, with D maybe TRBD2 (5 bases). The germline V gene has CDR1 ENHRY and CDR2 SYGVKD. This CDR3 is built from 14 residues. V lost 5 bases and J 4 bases, leaving 14 bases between the germline ends. This chain's CDR3 is CAISRELVRETQYF. For the CDR3, the DNA is TGTGCCATCAGTCGGGAACTAGTAAGAGAGACCCAGTACTTC.

This sequence joins TRBV6-2 or TRBV6-3 and TRBJ2-7; no firm D call. V lost 0 bases to trimming and J lost 4 bases, with 4 bases between them. The CDR3 contains 12 residues. Looked up from germline, CDR1 is MNHEY and CDR2 is SVGEGT. The CDR3 nucleotides are TGTGCCAGCAGTTACTCGAAATACGAGCAGTACTTC. Translating it yields CASSYSKYEQYF.

Many counts were recorded for this clonotype. The chain uses TRBV5-6 and TRBJ1-2; 7 bases agree with TRBD1. This CDR3 region has 15 residues. CDR1 is SGHDT and CDR2 is YYEEEE in the germline V gene. V gave up 4 bases and J gave up 4 bases; unmatched junction bases: 10. The CDR3 loop reads CASSAGQLFTYGYTF. The CDR3 DNA sequence: TGTGCCAGCAGCGCGGGACAGTTATTTACCTATGGCTACACCTTC.

The chain recombines TRBV6-4 with TRBJ1-1; D remains unclear. Per the germline V gene, CDR1 is MRHNA and CDR2 is SNTAGT. Trimming took off 3 bases at V and 1 base at J, with 6 bases between the two ends. The CDR3 spans 13 residues. In DNA form, the CDR3 reads TGTGCCAGCAGTGAGGCGGAGAACACTGAAGCTTTCTTT. Translation: CASSEAENTEAFF.

V usage is TRBV7-2 and J usage is TRBJ2-2; possibly TRBD1 or TRBD2 for D (5 bases each). The length of the CDR3 is 15 residues. The germline V and J ends were trimmed by 4 bases and 6 bases, with 15 bases remaining between them. Germline values: CDR1 SGHTA, CDR2 FQGNSA. CDR3 residues: CASSSNPGSAGELFF. DNA of the CDR3: TGTGCCAGCAGCTCTAATCCAGGGAGTGCCGGGGAGCTGTTTTTT. Based on the CDR3 plus reference TRBV7-2 and TRBJ2-2, the full variable domain is GAGVSQSPSNKVTEKGKDVELRCDPISGHTALYWYRQSLGQGLEFLIYFQGNSAPDKSGLPSDRFSAERTGGSVSTLTIQRTQQEDSAVYLCASSSNPGSAGELFFGEGSRLTVL.

There are a few counts of this clonotype. V is TRBV20-1 and J is TRBJ2-3; the D gene is possibly TRBD1 (6 bases). The ends were cut back, 5 bases at V and 13 bases at J, with 19 bases in the middle. Germline assignment: CDR1 DFQATT and CDR2 SNEGSKA (reference sequence). The length of the CDR3 is 12 residues. The CDR3 DNA sequence: TGCAGTGCTGGCCTTCGGACAGCGCGGGAGTATTTT. Encoded protein: CSAGLRTAREYF.

This clonotype was picked up many times. The chain recombines TRBV20-1 with TRBJ1-2; the D gene is possibly TRBD1 (5 bases). Germline CDR1 reads DFQATT; CDR2 reads SNEGSKA (reference sequence). CDR3 length: 15 residues. V lost 0 bases to trimming and J lost 1 base, with 12 bases between them. The CDR3 DNA reads as TGCAGTGCTAGAGAGACAGTGAACTATAACTATGGCTACACCTTC. Translation gives CSARETVNYNYGYTF.

The chain recombines TRBV4-1 with TRBJ1-1; D is unresolved. Germline V CDR1 and CDR2: MGHRA, YSYEKL. The CDR3 covers 13 residues. Trimming shortened V by 5 bases and J by 1 base, and 8 bases separated the two germline ends. As DNA, the CDR3 is TGCGCCAGCAGCTTCAGTAGGAACACTGAAGCTTTCTTT. Translating it yields CASSFSRNTEAFF.

The sample holds one count of this clonotype. V usage is TRBV11-3 and J usage is TRBJ2-1; D is possibly TRBD2 (6 bases). Trimming removed 6 bases from V and 3 bases from J, with 12 bases in between. The germline gives CDR1 SGHNT, CDR2 YENEEA. This CDR3 region has 14 residues. The CDR3 DNA follows: TGTGCCAGCAGTTCTGGGACTGTCTACAATGAGCAGTTCTTC. It specifies CASSSGTVYNEQFF.

This clonotype occurred a few times. V and J are TRBV4-3 and TRBJ1-1; D unresolved. There are 14 residues in the CDR3. Germline V CDR1 and CDR2: LGHNA, YSLEER. V was cut by 4 bases and J by 3 bases, with 12 bases left in between. CDR3 region: CASSLRWPDTEAFF. The CDR3 nucleotides read TGCGCCAGCAGCCTAAGATGGCCAGACACTGAAGCTTTCTTT.

This chain uses TRBV7-2 with TRBJ1-5; D gene unclear. CDR3 length equals 13 residues. Trimming pared 4 bases from V and 7 bases from J, leaving 11 bases between. Germline CDR1 and CDR2: SGHTA and FQGNSA. The CDR3 sequence is CASSSAGGQPQHF. DNA of the CDR3: TGTGCCAGCAGCTCAGCGGGTGGGCAGCCCCAGCATTTT.

There are a few counts of this clonotype. The genes are TRBV20-1 and TRBJ2-5; TRBD2 matches 7 bases. From germline, CDR1 is DFQATT and CDR2 SNEGSKA (reference sequence). This CDR3 has 12 amino acids. Trimming cost V 6 bases and J 2 bases; bases outside gene matches: 3. The DNA of the CDR3 is TGCAGTGCCGAAGCGGGACAAGAGACCCAGTACTTC. This translates into CSAEAGQETQYF.

There are a few counts of this clonotype. The gene calls are TRBV6-2 or TRBV6-3 and TRBJ2-7; TRBD2 might be the D (5 bases). The CDR3 totals 16 residues. Germline lookup yields CDR1 MNHEY and CDR2 SVGEGT. V was pared by 4 bases and J by 1 base, with 17 bases between. CDR3 loop: CASSLKVGMPSYEQYF. The CDR3 nucleotides read TGTGCCAGCAGTTTAAAAGTCGGGATGCCTTCCTACGAGCAGTACTTC.

V gene TRBV7-9 combines with J gene TRBJ2-1; no clear D. Trimming removed 2 bases at V and 10 bases at J, with 21 bases between. Germline V gene lookup returns CDR1 SEHNR and CDR2 FQNEAQ (reference sequence). The CDR3 is 16 residues long. The CDR3 region is CASSLSRVAGNYEQFF. Written as DNA, the CDR3 is TGTGCCAGCAGCTTATCCCGCGTGGCAGGAAACTACGAGCAGTTCTTC. The whole variable domain, filled in from reference TRBV7-9 and TRBJ2-1, reads DTGVSQNPRHKITKRGQNVTFRCDPISEHNRLYWYRQTLGQGPEFLTYFQNEAQLEKSRLLSDRFSAERPKGSFSTLEIQRTEQGDSAMYLCASSLSRVAGNYEQFFGPGTRLTVL.

This clonotype was recorded a few times. The genes are TRBV5-1 and TRBJ1-1, with 9 positions matching TRBD1. J gave up 1 base and V 0 bases, and 7 bases lay outside the gene matches. CDR1 and CDR2 from the germline V gene are SGHRS and YFSETQ. The CDR3 loop spans 17 amino acids. CDR3 sequence reads: CASSLAPPGQGNTEAFF. The CDR3 DNA sequence: TGCGCCAGCAGCTTGGCCCCTCCGGGACAGGGGAACACTGAAGCTTTCTTT. Together with reference TRBV5-1 and TRBJ1-1, the CDR3 gives the full variable domain: KAGVTQTPRYLIKTRGQQVTLSCSPISGHRSVSWYQQTPGQGLQFLFEYFSETQRNKGNFPGRFSGRQFSNSRSEMNVSTLELGDSALYLCASSLAPPGQGNTEAFFGQGTRLTVV.

The sample holds many counts of this clonotype. This chain uses TRBV27 with TRBJ2-7; D may be TRBD1 (6 bases). From germline, CDR1 is MNHEY and CDR2 SMNVEV (reference sequence). Trimming pared 2 bases from V and 3 bases from J, leaving 20 bases between. CDR3 length equals 17 residues. In nucleotides, the CDR3 is TGTGCCAGCAGTTTAAAGGGCGCCGGGACACCACTCTACGAGCAGTACTTC. Amino acid sequence: CASSLKGAGTPLYEQYF.